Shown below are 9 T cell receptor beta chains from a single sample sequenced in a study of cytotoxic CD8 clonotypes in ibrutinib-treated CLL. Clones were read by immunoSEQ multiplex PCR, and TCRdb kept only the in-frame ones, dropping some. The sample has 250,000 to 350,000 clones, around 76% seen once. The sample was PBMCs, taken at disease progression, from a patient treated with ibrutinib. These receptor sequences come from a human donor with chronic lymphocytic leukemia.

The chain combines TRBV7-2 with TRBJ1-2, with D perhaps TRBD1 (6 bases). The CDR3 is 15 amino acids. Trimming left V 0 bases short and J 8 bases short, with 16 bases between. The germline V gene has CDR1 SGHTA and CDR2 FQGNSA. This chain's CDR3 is CASSLAYQGTVGYTF. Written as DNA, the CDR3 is TGTGCCAGCAGCTTAGCATATCAGGGGACGGTCGGCTACACCTTC.

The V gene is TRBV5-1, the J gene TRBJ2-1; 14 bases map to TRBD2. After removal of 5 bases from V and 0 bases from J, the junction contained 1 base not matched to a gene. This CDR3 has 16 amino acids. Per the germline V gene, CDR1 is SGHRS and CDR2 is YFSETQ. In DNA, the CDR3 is TGCGCCAGCAGTGGACTAGCGGGAGGCTCCTACAATGAGCAGTTCTTC. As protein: CASSGLAGGSYNEQFF.

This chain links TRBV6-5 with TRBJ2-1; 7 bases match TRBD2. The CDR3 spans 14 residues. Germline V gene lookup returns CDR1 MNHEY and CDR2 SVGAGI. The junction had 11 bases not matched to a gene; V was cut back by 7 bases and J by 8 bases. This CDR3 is CASTWTRMFDEQFF. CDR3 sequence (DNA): TGTGCCAGCACTTGGACTAGAATGTTCGATGAGCAGTTCTTC.

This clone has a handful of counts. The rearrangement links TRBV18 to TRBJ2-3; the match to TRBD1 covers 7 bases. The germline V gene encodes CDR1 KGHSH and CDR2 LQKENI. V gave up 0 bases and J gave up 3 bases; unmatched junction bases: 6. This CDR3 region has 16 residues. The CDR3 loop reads CASSPPTGLVTDTQYF. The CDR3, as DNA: TGTGCCAGCTCACCACCGACAGGGTTGGTGACAGATACGCAGTATTTT.

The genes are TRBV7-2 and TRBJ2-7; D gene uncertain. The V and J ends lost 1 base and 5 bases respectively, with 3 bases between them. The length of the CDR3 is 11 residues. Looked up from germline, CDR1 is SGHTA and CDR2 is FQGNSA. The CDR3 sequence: CASSLVNEQYF. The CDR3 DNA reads TGTGCCAGCAGCTTAGTAAACGAGCAGTACTTC.

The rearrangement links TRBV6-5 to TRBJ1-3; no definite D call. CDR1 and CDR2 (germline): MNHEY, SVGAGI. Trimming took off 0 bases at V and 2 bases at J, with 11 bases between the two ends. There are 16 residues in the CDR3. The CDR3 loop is CASSYSNAQPGNTIYF. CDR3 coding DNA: TGTGCCAGCAGTTACTCGAATGCACAGCCTGGAAACACCATATATTTT.

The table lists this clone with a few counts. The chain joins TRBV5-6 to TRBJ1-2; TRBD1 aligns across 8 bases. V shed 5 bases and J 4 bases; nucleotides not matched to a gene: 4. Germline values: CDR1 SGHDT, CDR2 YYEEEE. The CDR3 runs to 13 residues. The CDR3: CASRRTGTYGYTF. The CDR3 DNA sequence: TGTGCCAGCAGACGGACAGGGACCTATGGCTACACCTTC.

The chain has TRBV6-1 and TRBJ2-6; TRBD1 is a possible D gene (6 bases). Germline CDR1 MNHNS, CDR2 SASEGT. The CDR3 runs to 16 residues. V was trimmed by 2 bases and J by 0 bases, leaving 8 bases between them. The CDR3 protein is CASSETGLSGANVLTF. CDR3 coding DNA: TGTGCCAGCAGTGAAACAGGGCTCTCTGGGGCCAACGTCCTGACTTTC.

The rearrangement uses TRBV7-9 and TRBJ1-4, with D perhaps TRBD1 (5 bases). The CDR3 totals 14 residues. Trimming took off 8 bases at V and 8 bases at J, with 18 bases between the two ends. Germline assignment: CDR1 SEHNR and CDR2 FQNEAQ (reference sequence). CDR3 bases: TGTGCCAGCTCCTTGGGGCAGGTGAACGAAAAACTGTTTTTT. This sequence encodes CASSLGQVNEKLFF.